The 21 T cell receptor beta chains reported below all come from one sample, sequenced in a study of molecular identifiers for immune sequencing clone quantification. TCRdb analysed the PCR reads with MiXCR anew, one entry per CDR3 protein. The sample includes approximately 590,000 distinct CDR3 sequences, about 25% of them seen just once. Sequencing was carried out using naive CD8+ T cells from blood, with Jurkat cell RNA spiked in. Noted subset: FACS-sorted CD8+CD4-CCR7+CD45RA+ naive T cells. Every receptor here comes from a human donor in good health. Some libraries in this study had Jurkat cell RNA spiked in.

This clonotype occurred many times. The chain employs TRBV6-1 and TRBJ1-5; TRBD1 matches at 7 bases. CDR1 and CDR2 (germline): MNHNS, SASEGT. V lost 2 bases and J lost 1; bases outside the gene matches: 11. The CDR3 has 18 residues. The CDR3 DNA is TGTGCCAGCAGTGAAAGGGACAGCCTAGGGCGGAGCAATCAGCCCCAGCATTTT. Translated, it gives CASSERDSLGRSNQPQHF.

This clonotype showed up many times. The chain combines TRBV4-2 with TRBJ1-1, with no clear D. The CDR3 spans 13 residues. The germline V gene encodes CDR1 LGHNA and CDR2 YNFKEQ. V lost 4 bases, J lost 4 bases, and 10 bases lay in between. CDR3 coding DNA: TGTGCCAGCAGCCGAGACGGGTTCACTGAAGCTTTCTTT. Translation: CASSRDGFTEAFF.

This clonotype appeared a few times. The chain links TRBV7-9 to TRBJ2-4; 11 nucleotides agree with TRBD1. Germline V CDR1 and CDR2: SEHNR, FQNEAQ (reference sequence). The CDR3 totals 16 residues. V lost 1 base to trimming and J lost 6 bases; unmatched junction nucleotides: 5. The DNA for the CDR3 is TGTGCCAGCAGCTTAGGGACAGGGGGCGCGGCAAACATTCAGTACTTC. Its translation is CASSLGTGGAANIQYF. Using reference TRBV7-9 and TRBJ2-4 for the parts outside the CDR3, the full variable domain is DTGVSQNPRHKITKRGQNVTFRCDPISEHNRLYWYRQTLGQGPEFLTYFQNEAQLEKSRLLSDRFSAERPKGSFSTLEIQRTEQGDSAMYLCASSLGTGGAANIQYFGAGTRLSVL.

In regard to this clonotype: This may be a read error: a much more frequent sequence differs by one nucleotide. The rearrangement links TRBV19 to TRBJ1-1; tentative D call: TRBD1 (6 bases). This CDR3 spans 13 amino acids. Germline V lookup: CDR1 LNHDA, CDR2 SQIVND (reference sequence). The CDR3 loop is CASSIDRPTEASF. As DNA, the CDR3 is TGTGCCAGTAGTATCGACAGGCCCACTGAAGCTTCCTTT.

The table lists this clonotype with many counts. The CDR3 region has the DNA TGTGCCAGCAGTTTGAGCATAGTAAACTCTGGGGCCAACGTCCTGACTTTC. Amino acid sequence: CASSLSIVNSGANVLTF. The J gene is TRBJ2-6, the V gene TRBV28; the D is unclear. Germline CDR1 is MDHEN and CDR2 is SYDVKM. Trimming cost V 3 bases and J 0 bases, with 12 bases left between them. The CDR3 totals 17 residues.

This clonotype was counted ten times or more. The V and J genes are TRBV12-3 or TRBV12-4 and TRBJ2-3, with 10 bases fitting TRBD1. The CDR3 runs 16 residues. Germline trimming cut 5 bases from V and 2 bases from J; bases unmatched to any gene: 7. The chain's CDR3 is CASSPRTGGPTDTQYF. Here the CDR3 DNA reads TGTGCCAGCAGTCCGAGGACAGGGGGTCCCACAGATACGCAGTATTTT.

This clonotype was detected ten times or more. The chain joins TRBV28 to TRBJ1-5, with 8 positions matching TRBD1. CDR1 is MDHEN, CDR2 SYDVKM, per germline. The V segment lost 7 bases and the J segment 3 bases; nucleotides outside the gene matches: 5. The CDR3 extends over 14 amino acids. The CDR3 DNA reads as TGTGCCAGCAACTACAGGGGGTCCAATCAGCCCCAGCATTTT. Translation gives CASNYRGSNQPQHF. Full variable domain (remainder filled in from reference TRBV28 and TRBJ1-5): DVKVTQSSRYLVKRTGEKVFLECVQDMDHENMFWYRQDPGLGLRLIYFSYDVKMKEKGDIPEGYSVSREKKERFSLILESASTNQTSMYLCASNYRGSNQPQHFGDGTRLSIL.

Comment on this clonotype: A much more abundant neighbour one base away suggests this may be a read error. The chain is built from TRBV7-9 and TRBJ1-4, with D uncertain. This CDR3 region has 14 residues. Trimming removed 1 base from V and 1 base from J, with 4 bases in between. Germline lookup yields CDR1 SEHNR and CDR2 FQNEAQ (reference sequence). CDR3 DNA: TGTGCCAGCAGCTTAGGGTTAACTAATGAAAAACTGTTTTTT. Amino acids: CASSLGLTNEKLFF. Complete variable domain (other parts from reference TRBV7-9 and TRBJ1-4): DTGVSQNPRHKITKRGQNVTFRCDPISEHNRLYWYRQTLGQGPEFLTYFQNEAQLEKSRLLSDRFSAERPKGSFSTLEIQRTEQGDSAMYLCASSLGLTNEKLFFGSGTQLSVL.

Concerning this clonotype: One end of the junction does not line up with germline, which may come from a read error. V usage is TRBV6-6 and J usage is TRBJ1-2, with D possibly TRBD1 on 5 matching bases. The CDR3 runs to 16 residues. From germline, CDR1 is MNHNY and CDR2 SVGAGI (reference sequence). The CDR3 region has the DNA TGTGCCAGCAGTTACTCCGGCCAGGGTAGTAACTATGGCTGCACCTTC. Translated, it gives CASSYSGQGSNYGCTF.

The V call is TRBV7-9, the J call TRBJ1-2; D ambiguous. Trimming shortened V by 5 bases and J by 4 bases, and 11 bases separated the two germline ends. The CDR3 contains 13 residues. Germline CDR1 SEHNR, CDR2 FQNEAQ (reference sequence). CDR3 protein: CASSPTPIYGYTF. CDR3 DNA: TGTGCCAGCAGCCCCACGCCAATCTATGGCTACACCTTC.

The chain combines TRBV19 with TRBJ2-5; 10 positions agree with TRBD1. V lost 3 bases, J lost 4 bases, and 8 bases stayed unmatched. Germline V gives CDR1 LNHDA, CDR2 SQIVND (reference sequence). This CDR3 has 16 residues. CDR3 loop: CASSMTDRGRGETQYF. In DNA, the CDR3 is TGTGCCAGTAGTATGACCGACAGGGGGCGTGGAGAGACCCAGTACTTC. The complete variable domain, with remaining parts taken from reference TRBV19 and TRBJ2-5, reads DGGITQSPKYLFRKEGQNVTLSCEQNLNHDAMYWYRQDPGQGLRLIYYSQIVNDFQKGDIAEGYSVSREKKESFPLTVTSAQKNPTAFYLCASSMTDRGRGETQYFGPGTRLLVL.

This clonotype has a count of ten or more. V is TRBV25-1 and J is TRBJ2-5, with 7 bases matching TRBD1. This CDR3 has 15 residues. Germline CDR1 MGHDK, CDR2 SYGVNS. V dropped 1 base and J dropped 9; count of bases not matched to a gene: 11. CDR3 residues: CASSELATGSLAQYF. In DNA form, the CDR3 reads TGTGCCAGCAGTGAATTAGCGACAGGGTCGTTGGCCCAGTACTTC.

In this sample, this clonotype turned up a few times. The V and J genes are TRBV6-4 and TRBJ1-1; tentative D call: TRBD1 (6 bases). Germline loops: CDR1 MRHNA, CDR2 SNTAGT. The V gene lost 2 bases and the J gene lost 10 bases, with 29 bases spanning the gap. The CDR3 contains 18 residues. CDR3 region: CASSDTLTYGGGKVTAFF. The CDR3 nucleotides are TGTGCCAGCAGTGACACGCTGACTTATGGAGGGGGGAAGGTGACAGCTTTCTTT.

The sample holds many counts of this clonotype. The rearrangement joins TRBV7-9 to TRBJ2-3; maybe TRBD2 (5 bases). Trimming stripped 0 bases from V and 5 bases from J, with 9 bases between. The CDR3 spans 14 residues. Germline-derived CDR1 and CDR2 are SEHNR and FQNEAQ (reference sequence). CDR3 residues: CASSLAGVLDTQYF. The CDR3 DNA is TGTGCCAGCAGCTTAGCCGGGGTCTTAGATACGCAGTATTTT.

In its sample, this clonotype was seen many times. The J gene is TRBJ2-2, the V gene TRBV29-1; TRBD2 is a possible D gene (5 bases). V was clipped by 1 base and J by 4 bases, with 7 bases between them. Germline loops: CDR1 SQVTM, CDR2 ANQGSEA. The CDR3 spans 13 residues. CDR3 in DNA: TGCAGCGTTGAAGGAGGGATCACCGGGGAGCTGTTTTTT. Translation: CSVEGGITGELFF.

This chain joins TRBV27 and TRBJ2-5; D possibly matches TRBD1 or TRBD2 (5 bases each). The CDR3 loop spans 14 amino acids. In germline, CDR1 is MNHEY, CDR2 SMNVEV (reference sequence). V was pared by 3 bases and J by 1 base, with 9 bases between. DNA of the CDR3: TGTGCCAGCAGTTTGCAGGGACCCCAAGAGACCCAGTACTTC. The encoded protein is CASSLQGPQETQYF.

This clonotype was observed at least ten times. The chain combines TRBV28 with TRBJ2-7; D could derive from TRBD1 or TRBD2 (6 bases each). The CDR3 has 15 residues. V was pared by 3 bases and J by 3 bases, with 15 bases between. Germline V CDR1 and CDR2: MDHEN, SYDVKM. The CDR3 nucleotides are TGTGCCAGCAGTTTCCGGGGGCCGATGAGCTACGAGCAGTACTTC. It codes for CASSFRGPMSYEQYF.

In its sample, this clonotype was seen many times. This rearrangement joins TRBV4-3 to TRBJ1-4; TRBD1 is a possible D gene (6 bases). CDR1 LGHNA and CDR2 YSLEER come from the germline V gene. V shed 0 bases and J shed 8 bases, with 13 bases lying between them. The CDR3 covers 15 residues. DNA of the CDR3: TGCGCCAGCAGCCAAGAAAGGGGGAGCGGAGAAAAACTGTTTTTT. It encodes CASSQERGSGEKLFF.

This clonotype has a count of ten or more. The chain joins TRBV2 to TRBJ2-1; D not resolved. CDR1 is SNHLY and CDR2 is FYNNEI in the germline V gene. V dropped 2 bases and J dropped 0 bases, with 11 bases sitting between them. The CDR3 covers 16 residues. The CDR3 loop reads CASSEKNGPSYNEQFF. CDR3 bases: TGTGCCAGCAGTGAAAAGAACGGGCCCTCCTACAATGAGCAGTTCTTC.

In this sample, this clonotype turned up many times. The chain joins TRBV18 to TRBJ2-4, with D hard to call. This CDR3 comprises 15 residues. V lost 0 bases and J 1 base, leaving 7 bases between the germline ends. CDR1 and CDR2 from the germline V gene are KGHSH and LQKENI. The CDR3 loop is CASSPPGLAKNIQYF. The CDR3 DNA sequence: TGTGCCAGCTCACCACCGGGGTTGGCCAAAAACATTCAGTACTTC.

In its sample, this clonotype was seen a few times. The rearrangement joins TRBV12-3 or TRBV12-4 to TRBJ2-3; 13 bases match TRBD2. The trim removed 3 bases at V and 9 bases at J, leaving 12 bases unmatched. The CDR3 loop spans 17 amino acids. The CDR3 DNA reads TGTGCCAGCAGTTTGGGAACCGGGACTAGCGGGGACGTAACGCAGTATTTT. It codes for CASSLGTGTSGDVTQYF.